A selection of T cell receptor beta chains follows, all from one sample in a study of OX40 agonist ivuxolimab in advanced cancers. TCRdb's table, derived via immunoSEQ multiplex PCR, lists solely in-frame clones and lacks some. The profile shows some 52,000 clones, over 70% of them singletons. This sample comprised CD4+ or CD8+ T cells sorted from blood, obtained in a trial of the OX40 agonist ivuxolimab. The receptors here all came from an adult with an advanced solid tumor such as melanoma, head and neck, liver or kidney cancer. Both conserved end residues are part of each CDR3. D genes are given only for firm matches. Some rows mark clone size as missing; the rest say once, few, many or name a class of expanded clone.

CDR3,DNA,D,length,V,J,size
CATSRGGGRLGTQYF,TGTGCCACCAGCAGAGGGGGGGGTAGATTGGGTACGCAGTATTTT,TRBD2,15,TRBV15,TRBJ2-3,-
CASSYDAYEQYF,TGTGCCAGCAGTTACGACGCCTACGAGCAGTACTTC,-,12,TRBV6-5,TRBJ2-7,few
CASSPGQGGEQFF,TGCGCCAGCAGCCCCGGTCAGGGAGGTGAGCAGTTCTTC,-,13,TRBV4-1,TRBJ2-1,-
CASRTGNNEQFF,TGTGCCAGCCGGACAGGGAACAATGAGCAGTTCTTC,TRBD1,12,TRBV6-5,TRBJ2-1,-
CASSDGTPEGADTQYF,TGTGCCAGCAGTGACGGGACTCCCGAGGGGGCAGATACGCAGTATTTT,-,16,TRBV2,TRBJ2-3,-
CASSPDRTSTDTQYF,TGTGCCAGCTCACCGGACAGGACTAGCACAGATACGCAGTATTTT,TRBD1,15,TRBV18,TRBJ2-3,-
CASSFGTGPDTQYF,TGTGCCAGCAGCTTCGGGACAGGGCCAGATACGCAGTATTTT,TRBD1,14,TRBV7-9,TRBJ2-3,-
CSVEDIDTQYF,TGCAGCGTTGAAGATATCGATACGCAGTATTTT,-,11,TRBV29-1,TRBJ2-3,-
CASSQEGGRNTGELFF,TGTGCCAGCAGCCAAGAGGGGGGGAGGAACACCGGGGAGCTGTTTTTT,TRBD2,16,TRBV4-2,TRBJ2-2,-
CASSQLRAGGSYEQYF,TGTGCCAGCAGCCAATTGAGGGCCGGGGGTTCCTACGAGCAGTACTTC,-,16,TRBV14,TRBJ2-7,-
CASSASPTGYNEQFF,TGTGCCAGCAGCGCCAGCCCGACTGGCTACAATGAGCAGTTCTTC,-,15,TRBV9,TRBJ2-1,-
CASSLGSGGAGSGELFF,TGTGCCAGCAGCTTGGGGAGCGGGGGGGCCGGGTCCGGGGAGCTGTTTTTT,TRBD2,17,TRBV5-4,TRBJ2-2,-
CASSLAHGAHTEAFF,TGTGCCAGCAGCTTAGCGCACGGGGCTCACACTGAAGCTTTCTTT,-,15,TRBV7-8,TRBJ1-1,-
CASSPTGQETQYF,TGCGCCAGCAGCCCGACAGGGCAAGAGACCCAGTACTTC,TRBD1,13,TRBV4-1,TRBJ2-5,-
CASSLQAGGREQYF,TGTGCCAGCAGTTTACAGGCGGGAGGGCGGGAGCAGTACTTC,TRBD2,14,TRBV27,TRBJ2-7,-
CATSRVQETQYF,TGTGCCACCAGCAGAGTACAAGAGACCCAGTACTTC,-,12,TRBV15,TRBJ2-5,-